Below, 29 T cell receptor beta chains from the same sample are listed, as sequenced in a study of blood T cells in healthy people across ages. Through a sample-barcoded 5' primer and a J-beta primer mix, a second PCR was run for roughly 6 to 12 cycles. TCRdb re-called the 5' RACE reads with MiXCR, one entry per CDR3 protein. Counted here are more than 800,000 distinct CDR3 sequences, roughly 26% occurring once; the ten biggest clones make up 17%. The specimen was blood. Receptors originate from an elderly woman in good health.

The chain carries TRBV7-6 and TRBJ1-1; possibly TRBD1 for D (5 bases). This CDR3 region has 12 residues. V was pared by 4 bases and J by 7 bases, with 10 bases between. In germline, CDR1 is SGHVS, CDR2 FNYEAQ. This CDR3 is CASSSGGVEAFF. CDR3 DNA sequence: TGTGCCAGCAGCTCAGGAGGGGTTGAAGCTTTCTTT.

This clonotype was seen a few times. The chain carries TRBV19 and TRBJ2-1, with a weak D call TRBD1 (6 bases). The germline V and J ends were trimmed by 9 bases and 7 bases, with 25 bases remaining between them. This CDR3 region has 16 residues. Germline V gene data show CDR1 as LNHDA and CDR2 as SQIVND (reference sequence). CDR3 amino acids: CASSTGLLQVGNEQFF. The CDR3, as DNA: TGTGCCAGCTCCACAGGGCTACTACAGGTGGGGAATGAGCAGTTCTTC.

This clonotype was found many times. The chain employs TRBV11-2 and TRBJ2-5; D is unclear. The germline CDR1 and CDR2 sequences are SGHAT and FQNNGV. The CDR3 consists of 13 residues. With 0 bases removed from V and 3 bases from J, the gap between germline ends came to 5 bases. Here the CDR3 reads CASSLDRKETQYF. The CDR3 coding sequence is TGTGCCAGCAGCTTAGATCGAAAAGAGACCCAGTACTTC.

This clonotype turned up a few times. The chain recombines TRBV7-2 with TRBJ1-2; no reliable D call. V was trimmed by 5 bases and J by 4 bases, leaving 11 bases between them. Germline V lookup: CDR1 SGHTA, CDR2 FQGNSA. There are 13 residues in the CDR3. In nucleotides, the CDR3 is TGTGCCAGCAGCGCTCCCGCTAGCTATGGCTACACCTTC. Protein product: CASSAPASYGYTF.

In this sample, this clonotype turned up many times. The rearrangement links TRBV10-3 to TRBJ2-7; maybe TRBD2 (5 bases). Looked up from germline, CDR1 is ENHRY and CDR2 is SYGVKD. Trimming cost V 0 bases and J 5 bases, with 14 bases left between them. The CDR3 totals 15 residues. The CDR3 bases are TGTGCCATCAGTGAGTCATCACGGGGTTCCCACGAGCAGTACTTC. Protein sequence: CAISESSRGSHEQYF.

The rearrangement joins TRBV5-1 to TRBJ1-5; D unclear. The V end was cut by 3 bases, the J end by 5 bases, with 9 bases between. Germline loops: CDR1 SGHRS, CDR2 YFSETQ. The CDR3 loop spans 13 amino acids. Here the CDR3 DNA reads TGCGCCAGCAGCTCTACAGTGGATCAGCCCCAGCATTTT. This gives the protein CASSSTVDQPQHF.

The rearrangement uses TRBV6-1 and TRBJ1-1; 8 positions match TRBD1. This CDR3 is 15 amino acids long. With 6 bases clipped from V and 4 bases from J, the junction kept 10 bases outside the gene matches. Germline V gives CDR1 MNHNS, CDR2 SASEGT. The CDR3 loop reads CASSLRTGRATEAFF. The CDR3 DNA reads as TGTGCCAGCAGCCTAAGGACAGGGAGGGCCACTGAAGCTTTCTTT.

The chain is built from TRBV7-2 and TRBJ2-7; D perhaps matches TRBD2 (6 bases). The length of the CDR3 is 16 residues. Trimming left V 6 bases short and J 7 bases short, with 25 bases between. CDR1 SGHTA and CDR2 FQGNSA come from the germline V gene. CDR3 coding DNA: TGTGCCAGCAGACCAAGGACTACCACTTTCTATAATGAGCAGTACTTC. Amino acid sequence: CASRPRTTTFYNEQYF. The full variable domain, its missing parts supplied by reference TRBV7-2 and TRBJ2-7, is GAGVSQSPSNKVTEKGKDVELRCDPISGHTALYWYRQSLGQGLEFLIYFQGNSAPDKSGLPSDRFSAERTGGSVSTLTIQRTQQEDSAVYLCASRPRTTTFYNEQYFGPGTRLTVT.

The chain is built from TRBV7-2 and TRBJ2-5; TRBD2 aligns across 7 bases. With the DNA end fitting TRBJ2-7 better, the J assignment may be wrong. The CDR3 totals 12 residues. CDR1 and CDR2 from the germline V gene are SGHTA and FQGNSA. DNA for the CDR3: TGTGCCAGCAGCAACGGGGGGTACGAGCAGTACTTC. Its translation: CASSNGGYEQYF.

Only a few counts were recorded for this clonotype. The germline gene is not matched at one end of the junction; a read error may be the cause. The genes are TRBV10-3 and TRBJ2-3; the D gene is possibly TRBD2 (5 bases). The germline V gene encodes CDR1 ENHRY and CDR2 SYGVKD. The CDR3 totals 15 residues. This CDR3 is CAVSEGGYSADTQYF. CDR3 nucleotide sequence: TGTGCCGTCAGTGAAGGCGGATATAGCGCAGATACGCAGTATTTT.

This clonotype was recorded many times. The chain's CDR3 is CAAGLAEHYEQYF. CDR3 nucleotides: TGTGCCGCCGGACTAGCGGAACATTACGAGCAGTACTTC. The rearrangement joins TRBV6-1 to TRBJ2-7; 10 nucleotides match TRBD2. There are 13 residues in the CDR3. The J segment lost 4 bases and the V segment lost 11 bases, leaving 8 bases of the junction unmatched. Germline CDR1 is MNHNS and CDR2 is SASEGT.

This clonotype was observed at least ten times. The chain couples TRBV5-1 to TRBJ2-3, with a possible D match to TRBD1 (6 bases). CDR1 is SGHRS, CDR2 YFSETQ, per germline. The V gene lost 4 bases and the J gene lost 6 bases, with 21 bases spanning the gap. There are 16 residues in the CDR3. The CDR3 region is CASSRGASGVDDTQYF. The CDR3 region has the DNA TGCGCCAGCAGCAGAGGGGCTTCAGGGGTGGACGATACGCAGTATTTT.

A word on this clonotype: This may be a read error: a much more frequent sequence differs by one nucleotide. This chain connects TRBV9 to TRBJ2-1; D is perhaps TRBD1 (6 bases). The CDR3 covers 17 residues. Looked up from germline, CDR1 is SGDLS and CDR2 is YYNGEE. The CDR3 DNA reads as TGTGCCTGCAGCGTAGGGGGACAACTGAGCTCCTACAATGAGCAGTTCTTC. Translation gives CACSVGGQLSSYNEQFF.

In regard to this clonotype: One end of the junction is discordant with germline, which a read error may explain. This chain links TRBV12-3 or TRBV12-4 with TRBJ2-1; the match to TRBD2 covers 8 bases. The CDR3 has 14 amino acids. The DNA for the CDR3 is TGTGCCACCACCTTTAGCGGGATTTACAATGTGCAGTTCTTC. This sequence encodes CATTFSGIYNVQFF.

The chain is built from TRBV18 and TRBJ1-4; the D gene is possibly TRBD1 (6 bases). The CDR3 consists of 16 residues. CDR1 and CDR2 (germline): KGHSH, LQKENI. V was trimmed by 3 bases and J by 0 bases, leaving 11 bases between them. The CDR3 coding sequence is TGTGCCAGCTCACCGGACAGAATTGCAACTAATGAAAAACTGTTTTTT. Its translation: CASSPDRIATNEKLFF.

This clonotype was observed at least ten times. The rearrangement links TRBV3-1 to TRBJ2-1; possible D gene TRBD1, 6 bases. This CDR3 is 16 amino acids long. Germline lookup yields CDR1 LGHDT and CDR2 YNNKEL (reference sequence). Trimming left V 0 bases short and J 1 base short, with 10 bases between. Here the CDR3 DNA reads TGTGCCAGCAGCCAAGATTTCGGACAGTCCTACAATGAGCAGTTCTTC. The encoded protein is CASSQDFGQSYNEQFF.

This clonotype was seen many times. The chain carries TRBV7-2 and TRBJ2-7; 9 nucleotides match TRBD1. Trimming removed 5 bases from V and 4 bases from J; junction bases left unmatched: 6. Germline V gene data show CDR1 as SGHTA and CDR2 as FQGNSA. The CDR3 runs to 14 residues. The DNA for the CDR3 is TGTGCCAGCAGCCAAGGGACAGGGCTTTACGAGCAGTACTTC. This codes for CASSQGTGLYEQYF.

This clonotype has more than one count but fewer than ten. This chain joins TRBV6-1 and TRBJ2-1; 8 positions agree with TRBD1. Germline CDR1 and CDR2: MNHNS and SASEGT. The CDR3 extends over 15 amino acids. V gave up 3 bases and J gave up 2 bases; unmatched junction bases: 3. The CDR3 DNA follows: TGTGCCAGCAGTGAGACAGGGGCGCCCTACAATGAGCAGTTCTTC. Its protein is CASSETGAPYNEQFF.

J is TRBJ1-5 and V is TRBV3-1; maybe TRBD1 (5 bases). The CDR3 length is 17 residues. From germline, CDR1 is LGHDT and CDR2 YNNKEL (reference sequence). Trimming cost V 7 bases and J 3 bases, with 22 bases left between them. The CDR3 region has the DNA TGTGCCAGCATTTCCCCTATCCCCCGGGGACCCAATCAGCCCCAGCATTTT. Translation: CASISPIPRGPNQPQHF.

The chain is built from TRBV6-5 and TRBJ1-2; TRBD1 agrees at 7 bases. With V trimmed by 10 bases and J by 6 bases, 5 bases remained unmatched. Germline V gene sequence: CDR1 MNHEY, CDR2 SVGAGI. CDR3 length: 11 residues. The CDR3 DNA follows: TGTGCCACCCTGACAGGGAATGGCTACACCTTC. It is translated as CATLTGNGYTF.

This clonotype showed up just once. The rearrangement uses TRBV6-2 or TRBV6-3 and TRBJ1-5; a possible D gene is TRBD1 (6 bases). CDR3 length equals 18 residues. V lost 0 bases and J 1 base, leaving 16 bases between the germline ends. Per germline, CDR1 MNHEY and CDR2 SVGEGT. The CDR3 coding sequence is TGTGCCAGCAGTTACTCGATGGCATCAGGGGCCAGCAATCAGCCCCAGCATTTT. Protein sequence: CASSYSMASGASNQPQHF.

This clonotype was seen only a few times. A much larger clone differs by one base, so this may be a read error. The chain links TRBV7-9 to TRBJ2-7, with D possibly called TRBD1 or TRBD2 (5 bases each). There are 12 residues in the CDR3. Germline CDR1 SEHNR, CDR2 FQNEAQ (reference sequence). Trimming took 3 bases from V and 9 from J, leaving 12 bases between them. CDR3 bases: TGTGCCAGCAGCTTCGGGACGTCTGGGCAGTACTTC. Translated, it gives CASSFGTSGQYF.

This sequence joins TRBV14 and TRBJ2-3; TRBD1 matches 8 bases. Trimming removed 4 bases from V and 5 bases from J; junction bases left unmatched: 5. The CDR3 extends over 14 amino acids. Germline CDR1 is SGHDN and CDR2 is FVKESK. The CDR3 loop is CASSPGQVVDTQYF. The CDR3 coding sequence is TGTGCCAGCAGCCCGGGACAGGTGGTAGATACGCAGTATTTT.

A word on this clonotype: Being one base from a much bigger clone, this may be a read error. The V gene is TRBV9, the J gene TRBJ2-7; TRBD2 agrees at 10 bases. The J call may be incorrect, as the DNA end agrees better with TRBJ2-5. The CDR3 covers 15 residues. Germline CDR1 SGDLS, CDR2 YYNGEE. The CDR3 bases are TGTGCCAGCAGCGAAACTAGCGGGGTGTGGGAGACCCAGTACTTC. Its translation: CASSETSGVWETQYF.

This clonotype was recorded many times. The chain carries TRBV12-3 or TRBV12-4 and TRBJ2-1, with D tentatively TRBD1 or TRBD2 (6 bases each). V was cut by 2 bases and J by 4 bases, with 12 bases left in between. The CDR3 has 15 residues. CDR3 sequence (DNA): TGTGCCAGCAGTTTAAAGGGGGGAAATTACAATGAGCAGTTCTTC. Protein: CASSLKGGNYNEQFF.

The chain employs TRBV20-1 and TRBJ2-7; 11 bases are a match to TRBD2. The CDR3 sequence is 19 residues long. V lost 0 bases, J lost 0 bases, and 13 bases stayed unmatched. Germline CDR1 reads DFQATT; CDR2 reads SNEGSKA (reference sequence). CDR3 coding DNA: TGCAGTGCTAGAGATCCCCGGAGGGGACTAGCGGTGAGCTCCTACGAGCAGTACTTC. This gives the protein CSARDPRRGLAVSSYEQYF.

This clonotype was observed many times. The chain links TRBV10-3 to TRBJ2-5; unclear D gene. Germline CDR1 reads ENHRY; CDR2 reads SYGVKD. The CDR3 has 14 amino acids. The germline V and J ends were trimmed by 1 base and 4 bases, with 10 bases remaining between them. In nucleotides, the CDR3 is TGTGCCATCAGTGAGTTAGAAGGACGAGAGACCCAGTACTTC. This translates into CAISELEGRETQYF.

This clonotype was seen ten or more times. This rearrangement joins TRBV7-9 to TRBJ1-2; 7 bases map to TRBD1. The CDR3 is 13 residues long. With V trimmed by 8 bases and J by 2 bases, 5 bases remained unmatched. Germline lookup yields CDR1 SEHNR and CDR2 FQNEAQ (reference sequence). Here the CDR3 DNA reads TGTGCCAGCTCACAACAGGGGAACTATGGCTACACCTTC. It specifies CASSQQGNYGYTF. Together with reference TRBV7-9 and TRBJ1-2, the CDR3 gives the full variable domain: DTGVSQNPRHKITKRGQNVTFRCDPISEHNRLYWYRQTLGQGPEFLTYFQNEAQLEKSRLLSDRFSAERPKGSFSTLEIQRTEQGDSAMYLCASSQQGNYGYTFGSGTRLTVV.

The chain is built from TRBV7-2 and TRBJ1-4; D gene ambiguous. V was cut by 2 bases and J by 8 bases, with 12 bases left in between. Germline values: CDR1 SGHTA, CDR2 FQGNSA. The length of the CDR3 is 14 residues. The CDR3 protein is CASSLFGRSEKLFF. For the CDR3, the DNA is TGTGCCAGCAGCTTATTCGGCCGCAGCGAAAAACTGTTTTTT. Full variable domain (outside the CDR3, taken from reference TRBV7-2 and TRBJ1-4): GAGVSQSPSNKVTEKGKDVELRCDPISGHTALYWYRQSLGQGLEFLIYFQGNSAPDKSGLPSDRFSAERTGGSVSTLTIQRTQQEDSAVYLCASSLFGRSEKLFFGSGTQLSVL.